The TCR beta chain described here comes from a study of T cell responses to AZD1222 COVID-19 vaccine. Study-wide results and caveats: Donors were largely white British and mainly female; clonal diversity was possibly underestimated. Reportedly, nearly half the spike-specific TCRs target unmutated variant regions. All repertoire sampling was performed exclusively after the peak T cell response.

V shed 4 bases and J shed 0 bases, with 14 bases lying between them. The germline V gene encodes CDR1 SGHNT and CDR2 YYREEE (reference sequence). The length of the CDR3 is 16 residues. Worth noting for this clone: Its antigen is currently unknown.

Clones were sequenced by immunoSEQ multiplex PCR, and TCRdb holds only the in-frame ones, with some missing. The data show about 150,000 clones, with 70% to 90% seen just once and over 6% held by the top ten. The chain uses TRBV5-4 and TRBJ2-1; D possibly corresponds to TRBD2 (5 bases). Material: peripheral blood, obtained after recovery from COVID-19. This receptor was identified in an adult who had recovered from COVID-19. CDR3 region: CASSPGGLDSYNEQFF. CDR3 DNA sequence: TGTGCCAGCAGCCCTGGCGGACTTGACTCCTACAATGAGCAGTTCTTC.